One T cell receptor beta chain is described in this entry. The antigen remains undetermined. Clones were sequenced by immunoSEQ multiplex PCR, and TCRdb holds only the in-frame ones, with some missing. The repertoire holds approximately 31,000 clones, with roughly 78% as singletons. The sample is drawn from a study of T cells in localized non-small cell lung cancer. This CDR3 contains 15 residues. The V and J ends lost 4 bases and 8 bases respectively, with 21 bases between them. CDR1 is GTSNPN, CDR2 SVGIG, per germline (reference sequence). Findings and limits, study-wide: Sequencing involved a lone tumor region, leaving heterogeneity possible. Clonality peaked in uninvolved adjacent lung rather than tumor.

The sequencing here drew on peripheral blood, taken before any cancer treatment. The chain links TRBV30 to TRBJ2-1; the D gene is possibly TRBD2 (6 bases). This clonotype originated in a male donor older than 55 with stage II squamous cell lung carcinoma. CDR3: CAWTDSGTAGDEQFF. Here the CDR3 DNA reads TGTGCCTGGACCGACTCCGGGACTGCAGGCGATGAGCAGTTCTTC.